This passage covers 16 T cell receptor beta chains from one sample sequenced in a study of cytomegalovirus exposure and HLA in healthy donors. Researchers ran the PCR with 60 Vbeta and 13 Jbeta primers. Libraries were prepared by immunoSEQ multiplex PCR; TCRdb keeps only in-frame clonotypes and omits some of them. The sample includes 150,000 to 200,000 clones, 75% to 90% of them seen just once. The specimen sequenced was PBMCs. Receptor source: a man younger than 45 in good health and CMV-seropositive.

V gene TRBV6-5 combines with J gene TRBJ1-1; 9 bases are a match to TRBD1. J was trimmed by 2 bases and V by 6 bases; bases with no gene match: 4. The length of the CDR3 is 14 residues. Germline V gives CDR1 MNHEY, CDR2 SVGAGI. In DNA form, the CDR3 reads TGTGCCAGCAGGAAACAGGGGGCAAACACTGAAGCTTTCTTT. This sequence encodes CASRKQGANTEAFF.

The V and J genes are TRBV5-1 and TRBJ1-6, with D unresolved. Germline-derived CDR1 and CDR2 are SGHRS and YFSETQ. CDR3 size: 16 residues. Deletions cut 0 bases from V and 0 bases from J, with 7 bases between. CDR3 residues: CASSLEQSSYNSPLHF. The DNA of the CDR3 is TGCGCCAGCAGCTTGGAACAGAGCTCCTATAATTCACCCCTCCACTTT.

The rearrangement links TRBV2 to TRBJ2-1; D is undetermined. The V gene lost 4 bases and the J gene lost 4 bases, with 8 bases spanning the gap. The CDR3 covers 13 residues. Germline loops: CDR1 SNHLY, CDR2 FYNNEI. The CDR3 loop reads CASSVVRYNEQFF. Here the CDR3 DNA reads TGTGCCAGCAGTGTTGTGAGATACAATGAGCAGTTCTTC.

The V call is TRBV11-2, the J call TRBJ1-1; no definite D call. Between the trimmed V and J ends, which lost 5 bases and 0 bases, there was a span of 7 bases. Germline V gives CDR1 SGHAT, CDR2 FQNNGV. The CDR3 contains 13 residues. CDR3 DNA: TGTGCCAGCAGCATAGGAGTGAACACTGAAGCTTTCTTT. Translating gives CASSIGVNTEAFF.

J is TRBJ2-2 and V is TRBV10-2, with TRBD2 matching 7 bases. The germline V gene has CDR1 WSHSY and CDR2 SAAADI. This CDR3 has 14 residues. With V trimmed by 7 bases and J by 6 bases, 8 bases remained unmatched. The CDR3 here is CASNRGDLAGELFF. As DNA, the CDR3 is TGCGCCAGCAACCGGGGGGACTTGGCCGGGGAGCTGTTTTTT.

The chain is built from TRBV9 and TRBJ2-5, with a possible D match to TRBD1 (5 bases). The CDR3 spans 13 residues. The ends were cut back, 2 bases at V and 4 bases at J, with 9 bases in the middle. Germline CDR1 SGDLS, CDR2 YYNGEE. CDR3 amino acids: CASSVGQGETQYF. The CDR3 DNA reads as TGTGCCAGCAGCGTGGGGCAGGGAGAGACCCAGTACTTC.

This rearrangement joins TRBV6-5 to TRBJ2-1; 9 bases agree with TRBD1. Per the germline V gene, CDR1 is MNHEY and CDR2 is SVGAGI. Germline trimming cut 6 bases from V and 9 bases from J; bases unmatched to any gene: 12. The CDR3 spans 15 residues. The CDR3, as DNA: TGTGCCAGCAGACGGACATCGACAGGGGGGGCTGAGCAGTTCTTC. This translates into CASRRTSTGGAEQFF.

This rearrangement joins TRBV10-1 to TRBJ2-3, with TRBD2 matching 9 bases. The CDR3 is 16 residues long. With 4 bases clipped from V and 4 bases from J, the junction kept 9 bases outside the gene matches. The germline gives CDR1 WNHNN, CDR2 SYGVQD (reference sequence). CDR3 amino acids: CASSVGPGLAADTQYF. DNA of the CDR3: TGCGCCAGCAGTGTAGGCCCGGGACTAGCCGCAGATACGCAGTATTTT.

In its sample, this clone was seen a few times. The genes are TRBV30 and TRBJ2-7; D is undetermined. V lost 2 bases and J 3 bases, leaving 8 bases between the germline ends. This CDR3 is built from 12 residues. Per germline, CDR1 GTSNPN and CDR2 SVGIG (reference sequence). CDR3 nucleotide sequence: TGTGCCTGGAGTCCCGGTCTCTACGAGCAGTACTTC. Its protein product is CAWSPGLYEQYF.

The rearrangement joins TRBV5-1 to TRBJ2-2; 9 bases agree with TRBD2. Germline V lookup: CDR1 SGHRS, CDR2 YFSETQ. The CDR3 length is 17 residues. V gave up 5 bases and J gave up 1 base; unmatched junction bases: 9. CDR3 protein: CASRQGLAGRNTGELFF. The CDR3 region has the DNA TGCGCCAGCAGACAGGGACTAGCCGGTCGGAACACCGGGGAGCTGTTTTTT.

This chain connects TRBV10-2 to TRBJ2-7; D gene ambiguous. The CDR3 is made up of 11 amino acids. Deletions cut 3 bases from V and 5 bases from J, with 5 bases between. Germline CDR1 WSHSY, CDR2 SAAADI. CDR3 nucleotide sequence: TGCGCCAGCAGTGAAGGAGACGAGCAGTACTTC. Amino acid sequence: CASSEGDEQYF.

V is TRBV6-5 and J is TRBJ2-1; D may be TRBD2 (6 bases). Germline CDR1 reads MNHEY; CDR2 reads SVGAGI. The CDR3 contains 14 residues. Trimming left V 6 bases short and J 7 bases short, with 16 bases between. In nucleotides, the CDR3 is TGTGCCAGCAGCCCCGATAGGAGGGTTAATGAGCAGTTCTTC. This translates into CASSPDRRVNEQFF.

The chain couples TRBV5-5 to TRBJ1-1, with D possibly TRBD1 on 6 matching bases. Looked up from germline, CDR1 is SGHKS and CDR2 is YYEKEE (reference sequence). V was cut by 5 bases and J by 6 bases, with 20 bases left in between. The CDR3 is 15 residues long. The CDR3 sequence is CASRYASQGIAEAFF. The CDR3 DNA follows: TGTGCCAGCAGATATGCATCTCAGGGGATAGCTGAAGCTTTCTTT.

By its share, this clone is large. For the CDR3, the DNA is TGTGCCACGCAGACCGGGACAGGGGTACCTGAAGCTTTCTTT. This codes for CATQTGTGVPEAFF. The rearrangement uses TRBV15 and TRBJ1-1; 10 bases line up with TRBD1. J gave up 6 bases and V 9 bases, and 10 bases lay outside the gene matches. Germline V CDR1 and CDR2: LNHNV, YYDKDF (reference sequence). The CDR3 has 14 amino acids.

The rearrangement joins TRBV19 to TRBJ2-1, with 14 bases lining up with TRBD2. The germline CDR1 and CDR2 sequences are LNHDA and SQIVND (reference sequence). The CDR3 spans 15 residues. With 8 bases clipped from V and 5 bases from J, the junction kept 5 bases outside the gene matches. The DNA for the CDR3 is TGTGCCAGTGCGACTAGCGGGGGGGACAACAATGAGCAGTTCTTC. Translation gives CASATSGGDNNEQFF.

This clone was seen only a few times. The sample carries other DNA sequences with the same CDR3. The rearrangement links TRBV6-5 to TRBJ1-3; the D gene is possibly TRBD1 (5 bases). The CDR3 consists of 13 residues. Germline V gene sequence: CDR1 MNHEY, CDR2 SVGAGI. V was pared by 6 bases and J by 4 bases, with 10 bases between. This CDR3 is CASRPGVGNTIYF. The CDR3 DNA follows: TGTGCCAGCAGGCCGGGGGTCGGAAACACCATATATTTT.